The source of this T cell receptor (beta chain) is a study of blood T cells in healthy people across ages (dated by TCRdb to the mid-2010s). For the study in its entirety: In model experiments, template switching captured about one uniquely barcoded TCR beta cDNA molecule for every two T cells. To track age-related changes in TCR beta repertoire diversity, the study relied on deep sequencing normalized with unique cDNA molecular identifiers. The donors were split into four age groups: young (average around 16 years), middle-aged (roughly 39), aged (more than 55) and long-lived (approximately 89). To avoid experimental bias, donors of different ages were distributed randomly across sequencing lanes. Using the same blood draw, the study looked at two additional independent replicas of 1 million unique cDNA reads for two donors, one aged 18 to 30 and the other aged 80 or older.

The approximately 41 donors, aged about 6 to 90 years, were systemically healthy Caucasian individuals from Russia. Ten milliliters of peripheral blood were drawn from each donor into EDTA-treated Vacutainer tubes. Ficoll-Paque density-gradient centrifugation was used to isolate PBMCs, with at least 6.5 million obtained per sample. Total RNA, at least 6 micrograms per sample, was extracted from PBMCs with Trizol reagent. For every donor, flow cytometry on a PBMC aliquot measured the percentage of naive CD45RAhigh/CD27high T cells. With respect to this clonotype: Its antigen is unknown. The sample holds no much larger clone one base away, and base qualities are not on file.

Overall study outcomes, separate from this receptor: Bulk unsorted PBMC profiling prevented conclusive comparison of naive and antigen-experienced compartments. Observed TCR beta diversity per million T cells fell roughly linearly with age, and a significant reduction was already apparent by age about 36. Estimates of total diversity from one million sequenced T cells were regarded as lower bounds and underestimates. There was a strong correlation between observed TCR beta diversity and the percentage of naive T cells measured by flow cytometry. Donor CMV infection status was unknown, potentially confounding age-related changes in expanded clonotypes. The long-lived group showed more naive CD4+ T cells, fewer expanded clones and increased TCR diversity than the aged group, suggesting age selection.

Library preparation used 5' RACE. The instrument given in TCRdb is Illumina HiSeq 2500. A second PCR of roughly 6 to 11 cycles was run with a J-beta primer mix and a sample-barcoded 5' primer. A template-switch 5' adaptor carrying 12 random nucleotides introduced a unique molecular identifier onto each TCR beta cDNA molecule. At least 2.5 million CDR3-containing paired-end reads were obtained from each sample. First-strand cDNA was synthesized from all RNA with the Mint cDNA synthesis kit, primed by a TRBC-specific oligonucleotide. After uracil-DNA glycosylase treatment, a first 18-cycle PCR used universal primers M1SS and BC2_uni_R on all cDNA. On the authors' methods: Normalization of each sample was performed by random selection of 1 million high-quality reads, each carrying a distinct molecular identifier. Reads with shared molecular identifiers were discarded instead of being binned into consensus sequences. MiTCR, with a Q25 quality threshold and the strictest error-elimination algorithm, was used for CDR3 identification, clonotype clustering and error correction. Lower-bound total TCR beta diversity was estimated with a nonparametric unseen species model using Euler transformation. The public reads were quality trimmed at Q25 with fastp and then assembled into clones with MiXCR by TCRdb, keeping productive beta chains. Records with the same CDR3 protein are collapsed into one entry carrying the most frequent genes and DNA. In this record, the V and J calls reflect TCRdb's handling and not the investigators' own analysis. This sample lists hundreds of thousands of distinct CDR3 sequences; around 45% were detected once. In total, the top ten clones hold 15% to 25% of the sample.

The receptor was derived from a man aged 60-69 years in good health. Material: blood.

The CDR3 region has the sequence CASSLGTGPLVNIQYF. The sequence in DNA is TGTGCCAGCAGTCTCGGGACAGGGCCCTTGGTGAACATTCAGTACTTC. Recombination joined TRBV12-3 or TRBV12-4 with TRBJ2-4, and 9 junction bases match TRBD1. Including the terminal cysteine and phenylalanine, the CDR3 comprises 16 residues. Only the CDR3 DNA stays, 48 bases, in frame from base 1. V is trimmed back by 5 bases and J by 7 bases, and the junction contains 12 bases that no gene match accounts for.